This T cell receptor beta chain was captured in a study of cytomegalovirus exposure and HLA in healthy donors. General study findings and limits: Later analysis suggested links between common viral pathogens and several top significant clusters. The study put 150 to 200 TCR beta chains on its list as cytomegalovirus-associated. After further analysis at a later stage, 16,951 TCR beta sequences were associated with HLA alleles at 0.05 false discovery rate.

The PCR had 60 Vbeta and 13 Jbeta primers. In the authors' methods: Roughly 10 million shared chains were among the about 80 million unique TCR beta chains that a later analysis counted. Here immunoSEQ multiplex PCR was the method, and the copy in TCRdb shows in-frame clones only, minus some. D and trimming come from the DNA, and the V and J calls and clone size come from that table. The table shows roughly 180,000 clones, with about 83% occurring only once. In regard to this clone: Its specificity is not known.

Material for sequencing was PBMCs. This sequence originates from a girl aged 10-17 years in good health and CMV-seropositive.

The CDR3 is CASSPRTGAGELFF. The CDR3 DNA follows: TGCGCCAGCAGCCCCAGGACAGGGGCCGGGGAGCTGTTTTTT. This chain uses TRBV5-1 with TRBJ2-2; 9 nucleotides match TRBD1. There are 14 residues in the CDR3. V shed 4 bases and J 6 bases; nucleotides not matched to a gene: 4. Germline CDR1 and CDR2: SGHRS and YFSETQ.